One and the same sample provided the 10 T cell receptor beta chains below, sequenced in a study of T cells after yellow fever vaccination. Each CDR3 protein is one row after TCRdb ran MiXCR on the 5' RACE reads. This table holds approximately 160,000 distinct CDR3 sequences, about 6% found once. This material consisted of CD4+ T cells sorted from PBMCs, taken on the day of the first yellow fever vaccination. Receptors were obtained from a man younger than 35 who received the YFV17D yellow fever vaccine.

This clonotype has ten or more counts. This chain uses TRBV4-1 with TRBJ2-7, with D unresolved. Trimming removed 1 base from V and 4 bases from J, with 17 bases in between. This CDR3 is built from 16 residues. Germline CDR1 reads MGHRA; CDR2 reads YSYEKL. CDR3 sequence (DNA): TGCGCCAGCAGCCAAGTTGTCGGGTTCGATCCGTACGAGCAGTACTTC. Translating it yields CASSQVVGFDPYEQYF.

This clonotype was observed at least ten times. The rearrangement links TRBV5-1 to TRBJ1-2; TRBD1 aligns across 11 bases. V was pared by 4 bases and J by 6 bases, with 8 bases of the junction left unmatched. CDR1 is SGHRS, CDR2 YFSETQ, per germline. The CDR3 covers 15 residues. The CDR3 is CASSQPDRGLNGYTF. In DNA, the CDR3 is TGCGCCAGCAGCCAGCCGGACAGGGGGCTGAATGGCTACACCTTC.

The chain joins TRBV3-1 to TRBJ2-3; D is uncertain. The V end was cut by 3 bases, the J end by 7 bases, with 17 bases between. CDR3 length equals 15 residues. Germline CDR1 reads LGHDT; CDR2 reads YNNKEL (reference sequence). The CDR3 protein is CASSQGMVAAYTQYF. CDR3 nucleotides: TGTGCCAGCAGCCAGGGGATGGTGGCGGCCTATACGCAGTATTTT.

This clonotype was observed many times. The genes are TRBV29-1 and TRBJ2-7, with D tentatively TRBD2 (5 bases). Germline CDR1 is SQVTM and CDR2 is ANQGSEA. CDR3 length: 14 amino acids. V gave up 6 bases and J gave up 1 base, with 16 bases separating them. The CDR3 here is CSVTSGGWSYEQYV. The CDR3 bases are TGCAGCGTAACTTCTGGCGGGTGGTCCTACGAGCAGTACGTC.

In this sample, this clonotype turned up a few times. The J gene is TRBJ2-7, the V gene TRBV25-1, with 12 positions matching TRBD2. The length of the CDR3 is 16 residues. Unmatched junction bases numbered 8, after V lost 2 bases and J lost 6 bases. Germline V lookup: CDR1 MGHDK, CDR2 SYGVNS. The CDR3 nucleotides are TGTGCCAGCAGTGAAGGGGCTAGCGGGGGGGACGGCGAGCAGTACTTC. It translates to CASSEGASGGDGEQYF.

This clonotype was seen at least ten times. The V and J genes are TRBV3-1 and TRBJ1-6, with 9 bases matching TRBD1. The V gene's germline CDR1 is LGHDT and CDR2 YNNKEL (reference sequence). J was trimmed by 8 bases and V by 5 bases; bases with no gene match: 19. The CDR3 runs 19 residues. DNA for the CDR3: TGTGCCAGCAGCTCTCAACGGAGCCTACAGGGGGCGAGTCATTCACCCCTCCACTTT. This sequence encodes CASSSQRSLQGASHSPLHF.

This clonotype was picked up many times. The V call is TRBV12-3 or TRBV12-4, the J call TRBJ2-1; D call uncertain. The CDR3 has 14 amino acids. V was shortened by 1 base and J by 7 bases, with 11 bases between the two germline ends. CDR3 region: CASSLETPGNEQFF. CDR3 DNA: TGTGCCAGCAGTTTAGAGACTCCTGGGAATGAGCAGTTCTTC.

This clonotype was counted at least ten times. The rearrangement uses TRBV12-3 or TRBV12-4 and TRBJ2-3, with D possibly being TRBD2 (5 bases). The CDR3 totals 15 residues. V shed 7 bases and J shed 5 bases, with 19 bases lying between them. The CDR3 spells CASTTGDSPGDTQYF. DNA of the CDR3: TGTGCCAGCACCACCGGGGATAGCCCGGGAGATACGCAGTATTTT.

This rearrangement joins TRBV10-3 to TRBJ1-1; D may be TRBD1 (5 bases). Trimming took off 7 bases at V and 3 bases at J, with 12 bases between the two ends. The CDR3 contains 13 residues. Germline V gives CDR1 ENHRY, CDR2 SYGVKD. The CDR3 DNA reads as TGTGCCATCACTGACAGTTCACACACTGAAGCTTTCTTT. Translation: CAITDSSHTEAFF.

This clonotype appeared many times. This rearrangement joins TRBV3-1 to TRBJ2-5, with 7 bases aligning to TRBD2. Losses at the gene ends were 1 base for V and 4 bases for J; bases not matched to a gene: 9. The CDR3 spans 16 residues. Germline V CDR1 and CDR2: LGHDT, YNNKEL (reference sequence). The CDR3 protein is CASSQVRAGSGETQYF. DNA of the CDR3: TGTGCCAGCAGCCAAGTCCGAGCGGGGAGTGGAGAGACCCAGTACTTC.